This T cell receptor beta chain derives from a study of T cells in Graves' hyperthyroidism and ophthalmopathy. The CDR3 is made up of 17 amino acids. Germline V CDR1 and CDR2: SGHTA, FQGTGA. The V segment lost 4 bases and the J segment 5 bases; nucleotides outside the gene matches: 13. This clonotype was counted only a few times. Amplification of TCR beta CDR3 regions used RNA as the template. HTBI primers were used for first-round RT-PCR of the TCR CDR3. TCRdb re-called the multiplex PCR reads through MiXCR, storing one row per CDR3 protein. The top ten hold over 45% of the sample, which has 500,000 to 650,000 distinct CDR3 sequences, just under 20% seen once.

Sequenced sample: blood. The sequence came from a man aged 35-49 years with Graves' ophthalmopathy. The chain carries TRBV7-3 and TRBJ2-2; the match to TRBD1 covers 7 bases. The CDR3: CASSSYRGSRRTGELFF. The DNA of the CDR3 is TGTGCCAGCAGCTCATACAGGGGTAGCAGAAGAACCGGGGAGCTGTTTTTT.